What follows describes a single T cell receptor (beta chain). The antigen is undetermined. This entry is derived from a study of beta chain features in type 1 diabetes. Study-wide results and caveats: Type 1 diabetes patients had moderately but significantly shorter TCRB CDR3s in all four CD4+ subsets.

The CDR3 spans 16 residues. Germline CDR1 MDHEN, CDR2 SYDVKM. V lost 7 bases to trimming and J lost 4 bases; unmatched junction nucleotides: 14. The authors reverse transcribed all of the isolated RNA, so sequencing captured expressed TCRB transcripts. TCRdb's table, derived via immunoSEQ multiplex PCR, lists solely in-frame clones and lacks some. The sample has 900,000 or so clones, 17% seen once; the top ten hold 0.023%. The J gene is TRBJ2-7, the V gene TRBV28, with 9 bases identical to TRBD1. The specimen was naive CD4+ T cells from blood. This receptor was obtained from a woman younger than 30 in good health. DNA of the CDR3: TGTGCCAGCACCACAGGACAGGGGCCTACGAATTACGAGCAGTACTTC. Translating it yields CASTTGQGPTNYEQYF.